This T cell receptor beta chain was sequenced for a study of blood T cell repertoires in COVID-19. Study context: Sites across the United States, Italy and Spain contributed samples from acute and convalescent COVID-19.

Per the authors' pipeline: Estimation of nucleated cell counts relied on the amplification of reference gene primers. Assay: immunoSEQ multiplex PCR; the TCRdb copy retains only in-frame clones and omits some. From that table come the V and J calls and clone size; the DNA was used to work out D and trimming. The repertoire includes hundreds of thousands of clones, approximately 86% of them detected once, and around 13% sits in the top ten. With V trimmed by 5 bases and J by 2 bases, 6 bases remained unmatched. Per the germline V gene, CDR1 is KGHSH and CDR2 is LQKENI. The CDR3 length is 15 residues. The V and J genes are TRBV18 and TRBJ1-1; 9 bases align to TRBD1. This TCR was sampled from a woman in her 70s with COVID-19, enrolled during active disease. Sequenced material: peripheral blood. DNA for the CDR3: TGTGCCAGCTCAGGTCGGACAGGGGCTAACACTGAAGCTTTCTTT. As protein: CASSGRTGANTEAFF.